This T cell receptor beta chain came from a study of OX40 agonist ivuxolimab in advanced cancers. Across the whole study: Given to patients was ivuxolimab, an agonistic anti-OX40 (CD134) antibody. Three patients, one with hepatocellular carcinoma and two with cutaneous melanoma, responded partially. Patients were infused with ivuxolimab every 2 weeks at 0.01 to 10 mg/kg.

The protocol was immunoSEQ multiplex PCR, while the TCRdb copy is restricted to in-frame clones and leaves out a portion. Of 70,000 to 85,000 clones listed, 94% are singletons. Per germline, CDR1 LNHDA and CDR2 SQIVND (reference sequence). The CDR3 sequence is 17 residues long. V lost 7 bases and J 8 bases, leaving 27 bases between the germline ends. Prior autoimmune disease or systemic immunosuppression barred patients. The TCR originated in an adult with an advanced solid tumor such as melanoma, head and neck, liver or kidney cancer. This rearrangement joins TRBV19 to TRBJ2-1; D is undetermined. This sample comprised CD4+ or CD8+ T cells sorted from blood, obtained in a trial of the OX40 agonist ivuxolimab. The CDR3 here is CASTPRAPVFHIDEQFF. CDR3 in DNA: TGTGCCAGTACCCCACGGGCACCGGTGTTTCATATCGATGAGCAGTTCTTC.